This TCR beta chain was identified in a study of T-cell memory formation after mild COVID-19. The wider study: Each donor largely had its own TCR clusters.

A 5'RACE reaction primed in the constant segment made cDNA libraries of TCR alpha and TCR beta, and these carried sample barcodes and UMIs. TCRdb reanalysed the 5' RACE reads using MiXCR and keeps one entry per CDR3 protein. The sample shows roughly 160,000 distinct CDR3 sequences, about an eighth of them seen only once. Broader study findings: Mainly in CM and EM were contracting CD4+ clones; CD8+ were in EMRA. There was a balanced CD4/CD8 profile in clones contracting day 15 to 85, and later expanders leaned CD4+.

As regards this clonotype: The antigen is undetermined.

Trimming took off 0 bases at V and 4 bases at J, with 5 bases between the two ends. Germline V lookup: CDR1 SGDLS, CDR2 YYNGEE. The CDR3 spans 13 residues. The chain recombines TRBV9 with TRBJ1-5; D unresolved. The receptor's source is a man aged 18 to 30 who had mild COVID-19 (a few samples of this study predate the infection). Cell type and time point are not known. Source material: PBMCs or a T cell subset sorted from them (not recorded which). In DNA form, the CDR3 reads TGTGCCAGCAGCGTAGAGGCGAATCAGCCCCAGCATTTT. It encodes CASSVEANQPQHF.